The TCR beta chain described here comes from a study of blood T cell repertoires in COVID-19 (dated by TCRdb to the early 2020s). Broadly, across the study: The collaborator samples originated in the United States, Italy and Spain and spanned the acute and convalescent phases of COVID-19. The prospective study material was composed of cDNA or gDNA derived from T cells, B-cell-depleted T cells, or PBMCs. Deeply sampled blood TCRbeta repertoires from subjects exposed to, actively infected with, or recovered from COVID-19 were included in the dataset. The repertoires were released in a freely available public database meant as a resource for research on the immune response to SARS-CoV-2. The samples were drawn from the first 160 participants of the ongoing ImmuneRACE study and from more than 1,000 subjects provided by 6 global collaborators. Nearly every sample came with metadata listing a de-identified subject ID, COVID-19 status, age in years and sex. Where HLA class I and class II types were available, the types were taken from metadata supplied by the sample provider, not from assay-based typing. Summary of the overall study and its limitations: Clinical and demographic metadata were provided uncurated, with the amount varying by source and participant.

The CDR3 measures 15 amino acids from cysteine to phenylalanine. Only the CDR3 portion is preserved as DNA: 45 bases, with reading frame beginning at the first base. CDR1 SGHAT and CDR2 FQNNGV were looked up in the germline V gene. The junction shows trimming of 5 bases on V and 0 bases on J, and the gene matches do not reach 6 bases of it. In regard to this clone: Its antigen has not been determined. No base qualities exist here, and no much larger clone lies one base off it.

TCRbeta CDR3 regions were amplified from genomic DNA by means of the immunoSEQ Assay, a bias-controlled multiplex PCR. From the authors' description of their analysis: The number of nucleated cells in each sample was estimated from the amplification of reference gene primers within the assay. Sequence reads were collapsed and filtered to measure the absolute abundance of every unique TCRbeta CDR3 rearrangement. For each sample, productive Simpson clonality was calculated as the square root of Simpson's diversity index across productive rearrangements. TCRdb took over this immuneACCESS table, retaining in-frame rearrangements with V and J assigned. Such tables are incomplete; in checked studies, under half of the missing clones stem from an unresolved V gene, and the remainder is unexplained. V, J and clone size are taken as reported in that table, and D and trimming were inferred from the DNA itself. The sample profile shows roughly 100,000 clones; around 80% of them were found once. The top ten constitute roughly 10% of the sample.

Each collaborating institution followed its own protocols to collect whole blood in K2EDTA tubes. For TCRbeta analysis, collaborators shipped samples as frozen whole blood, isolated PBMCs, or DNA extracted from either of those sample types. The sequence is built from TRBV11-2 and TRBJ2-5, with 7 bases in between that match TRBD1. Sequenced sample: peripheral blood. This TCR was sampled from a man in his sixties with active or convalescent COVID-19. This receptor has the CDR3 CASSQIQGNQETQYF. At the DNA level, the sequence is TGTGCCAGCAGCCAAATACAGGGGAACCAAGAGACCCAGTACTTC.